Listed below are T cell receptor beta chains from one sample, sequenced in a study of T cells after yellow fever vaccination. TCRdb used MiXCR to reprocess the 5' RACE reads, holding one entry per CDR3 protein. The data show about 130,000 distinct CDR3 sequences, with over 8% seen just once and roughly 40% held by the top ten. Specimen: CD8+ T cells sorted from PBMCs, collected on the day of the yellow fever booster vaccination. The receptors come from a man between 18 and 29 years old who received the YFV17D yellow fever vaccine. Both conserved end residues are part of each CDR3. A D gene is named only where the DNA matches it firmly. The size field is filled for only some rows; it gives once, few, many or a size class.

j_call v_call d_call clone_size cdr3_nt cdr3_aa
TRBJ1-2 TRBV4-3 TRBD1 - TGCGCCAGCAGCCTAGCCCGGGACAGTCGACTCTATGACTACACCTTC CASSLARDSRLYDYTF
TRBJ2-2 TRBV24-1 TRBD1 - TGTGCCACCAGTGACACCGGGACAGGGACCAACACCGGGGAGCTGTTTTTT CATSDTGTGTNTGELFF
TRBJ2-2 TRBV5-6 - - TGTGCCAGCAGCTTGGTAGGCAGGGAAGACACCGGGGAGCTGTTTTTT CASSLVGREDTGELFF
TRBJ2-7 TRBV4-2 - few TGTGCCAGCAGCCAAGATTCGCCTTCGGTACAGGGTTATTACGAGCAGTACTTC CASSQDSPSVQGYYEQYF
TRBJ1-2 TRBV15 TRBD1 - TGTGCCACCAGCAGAGCACAGGGGTTATCTAATGGCTACACCTTC CATSRAQGLSNGYTF
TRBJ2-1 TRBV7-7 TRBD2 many TGTGCCAGCAGTCCTTATGGGACTAGCTCGTACTTCTTCAATGAGCAGTTCTTC CASSPYGTSSYFFNEQFF
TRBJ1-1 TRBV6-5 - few TGTGCCAGCAGCCCCGGGGGGTGGACTGAAGCTTTCTTT CASSPGGWTEAFF
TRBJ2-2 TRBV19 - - TGTGCCAGTAGTATGGGTAGCAACACCGGGGAGCTGTTTTTT CASSMGSNTGELFF
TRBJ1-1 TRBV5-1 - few TGCGCCAGCAGCTTGGAACGGAACCTCGATGAAGCTTTCTTT CASSLERNLDEAFF
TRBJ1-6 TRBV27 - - TGTGCCAGCAGTTTAAGGGACGGCTATAATTCACCCCTCCACTTT CASSLRDGYNSPLHF
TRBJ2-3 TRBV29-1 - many TGCAGGGCACAGGGTAGACGGGAAGATACGCAGTATTTT CRAQGRREDTQYF
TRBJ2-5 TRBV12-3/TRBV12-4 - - TGTGCCAGCAGTTTAGTGGGGGTCGGGGAGACCCAGTACTTC CASSLVGVGETQYF
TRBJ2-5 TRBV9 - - TGTGCCAGCAGCGTCTACGGAAAGTACCAAGAGACCCAGTACTTC CASSVYGKYQETQYF
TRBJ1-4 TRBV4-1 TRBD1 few TGCGCCAGCAGCCACCCCGGACAGGGAGGAAATGAAAAACTGTTTTTT CASSHPGQGGNEKLFF
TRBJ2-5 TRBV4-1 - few TGCGCCAGCAGCCAAGTAGCCGGGACTACCGTGAAGGGGGTCCAAGAGACCCAGTACTTC CASSQVAGTTVKGVQETQYF
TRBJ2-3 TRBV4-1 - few TGCGCCAGCAGCCGCAACCCGGGACTTTCAGACACAGATACGCAGTATTTT CASSRNPGLSDTDTQYF
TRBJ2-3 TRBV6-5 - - TGTGCCAGCAGTTATTCCCCGGGCCCCCTGGTTACAGATACGCAGTATTTT CASSYSPGPLVTDTQYF
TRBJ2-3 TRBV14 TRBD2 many TGTGCCAGCAGCCAGGAGACTAGCGGGAGGAGGACGCAGTATTTT CASSQETSGRRTQYF
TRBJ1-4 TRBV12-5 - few TGTGCTAGTGGTTTGGTGGGCGTAGCTAATGAAAAACTGTTTTTT CASGLVGVANEKLFF
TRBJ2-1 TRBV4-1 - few TGCGCCAGCAGCCAAGATTGGGGGGTGAGCTCCTACAATGAGCAGTTCTTC CASSQDWGVSSYNEQFF
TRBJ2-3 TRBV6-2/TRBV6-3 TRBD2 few TGTGCCAGCAGTCCCGGTACTAGCGGGGGTTTGGATACGCAGTATTTT CASSPGTSGGLDTQYF
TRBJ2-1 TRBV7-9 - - TGTGCCAGCATCAACGATGTTAAGAATGAGCAGTTCTTC CASINDVKNEQFF
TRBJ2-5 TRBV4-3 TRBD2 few TGCGCCAGCTCCGGGGGGTTCCAAGAGACCCAGTACTTC CASSGGFQETQYF
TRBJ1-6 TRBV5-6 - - TGTGCCAGCAGCCCCGGGACTTTCCCCTCGTGGAATTCACCCCTCCACTTT CASSPGTFPSWNSPLHF
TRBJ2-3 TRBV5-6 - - TGTGCCAGCAGCTTGGTCCTCGAGAGCACAGATACGCAGTATTTT CASSLVLESTDTQYF
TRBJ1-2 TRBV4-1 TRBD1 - TGCGCCAGCAGTCCGACCGGACAGGGACATGGCTACACCTTC CASSPTGQGHGYTF
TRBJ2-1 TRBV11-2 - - TGTGCCAGCAGCCCCGAGACGGGGGAGCAGTTCTTC CASSPETGEQFF
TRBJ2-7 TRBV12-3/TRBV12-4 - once TGTGCCAGCAGCCTATCCGGGGCATCATACTACGAGCAGTACTTC CASSLSGASYYEQYF